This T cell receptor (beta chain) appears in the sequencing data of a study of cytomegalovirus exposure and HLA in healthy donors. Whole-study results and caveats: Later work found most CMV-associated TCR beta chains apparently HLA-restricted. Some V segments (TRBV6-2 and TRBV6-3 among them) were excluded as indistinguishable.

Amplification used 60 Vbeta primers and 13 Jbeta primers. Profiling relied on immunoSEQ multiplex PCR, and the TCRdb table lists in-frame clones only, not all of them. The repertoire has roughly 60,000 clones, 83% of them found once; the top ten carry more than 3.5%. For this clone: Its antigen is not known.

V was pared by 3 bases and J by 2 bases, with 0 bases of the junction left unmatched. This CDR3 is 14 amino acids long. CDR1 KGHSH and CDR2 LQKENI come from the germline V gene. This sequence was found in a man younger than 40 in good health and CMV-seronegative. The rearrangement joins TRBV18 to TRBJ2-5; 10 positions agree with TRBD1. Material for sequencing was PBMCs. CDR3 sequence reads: CASSPGQGQETQYF. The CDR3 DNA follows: TGTGCCAGCTCACCGGGACAGGGGCAAGAGACCCAGTACTTC.